This T cell receptor beta chain was obtained from a study of shared clonotypes between healthy human individuals (dated by TCRdb to the early 2020s). For the wider study: The cohort included three men and a couple of women between 18 and 49 years of age. Per donor, three plates each were used for CD4 naive and CD4 memory, two for CD8 naive, and one for CD8 memory. To estimate repertoire size and how much clonotypes are shared between individuals, the study performed deep sequencing of blood TCR repertoires from a few healthy adults. Different laboratories and diverse techniques were used to prepare libraries and sequence TCR repertoires, to increase sequencing depth and limit assay-specific biases. Per donor, leukapheresis produced somewhere between about 0.94 and 10 billion PBMCs.

Note on this clone: Its antigen is still unknown. No quality values exist for individual bases; no much larger clone is one base distant.

From cysteine to phenylalanine, the CDR3 is 14 amino acids long. Here the CDR3 DNA is all that survives: 42 bases in frame from base 1. V is clipped by 4 bases and J by 5 bases, and the sequence between their germline boundaries is 14 bases long. The germline V gene supplies CDR1 SGHVS and CDR2 FNYEAQ. The donors were healthy, HIV-negative adults with no recently reported acute infections or vaccinations. All donors were Caucasian adults living in Nashville, Tennessee, USA. CD8 memory samples consisted of magnetically selected CD45RO+ cells combined with CCR7-negative CD45RA+ effector memory (TemRA) cells. After blood collection by leukapheresis, PBMCs were isolated using Ficoll-Histopaque density gradient centrifugation and then cryopreserved in the vapor phase of liquid nitrogen. Analytical flow cytometry was used to check the purity and quantity of every magnetically sorted T cell population. Genomic DNA was isolated from each sorted fraction and quantified by UV absorbance on a Nanodrop 2000c.

Using the deep immunoSEQ assay, multiplex PCR amplified TCR CDR3 regions from genomic DNA. Extracted genomic DNA from each cell subset was distributed evenly across all wells of several immunoSEQ 96-well plates, and each plate was treated as a replicate. For sorted subsets, around 200 ng genomic DNA, equal to 30,000 to 35,000 T cell genomes, was loaded into each replicate PCR. Purified libraries were measured with a Qubit 3.0 fluorometer, size-checked on a Bioanalyzer 2100, and measured again with the KAPA Library Quantification kit. Every immunoSEQ 96-well plate was sequenced on a separate single-read 150-cycle Illumina NextSeq 550 flow cell. As for how the authors treated the data: Because only junctional sequences without quality scores were contained in the immunoSEQ output, filtering matching that applied to full-length reads could not be performed. To assign V/J genes and CDR3, sequences were annotated using PyIR, a Python wrapper for IgBLAST v1.9, with IMGT germline references. Reads were removed for weak V/J assignments (E-value above 1e-6), missing CDR3, stop codons, out-of-frame junctions, or ambiguous translated residues. V3J clonotypes were defined as sequences sharing an identical inferred V gene, J gene, and CDR3 amino acid sequence. The percentage overlap between two repertoires was calculated by dividing the number of shared unique clonotypes by the size of the smaller repertoire. Three approaches were used to assess repertoire richness: RTK rarefaction, the Chao1 estimator, and Recon v2.1 estimates of unobserved clonotypes. Generation probabilities were computed with OLGA for all TCRbeta clonotypes obtained by the gDNA method from a few donors. The immuneACCESS repertoire file appears here via TCRdb, limited to in-frame rearrangements. These files lack a portion of the clones; in checked studies, under half of the deficit traces to unresolved V genes, and the cause of the others is not known. V and J calls and clone size follow that table, whereas D and trimming were derived from the DNA. This sample gives under 350,000 clones in total; about nine tenths of them show up just once. The ten largest clones represent 16% of the sample.

The paper as a whole reports these results and caveats: Incomplete sequencing was indicated by rarefaction of sorted-subset datasets, despite the large sequencing depth. Pairwise subsampling led to the expectation that sequencing depth would affect the degree of clonotype sharing among donors. Because the study included only a small number of donors, the genetic and exposure-history diversity represented was limited. Compared with non-shared clonotypes, clonotypes shared by all four sorted-subset donors had higher generation probabilities. Only blood was sampled, and tissue TCR repertoires likely differ from those in blood. Across four donors, approximately 5% of naive CD4, 3% to 3.5% of naive CD8, 2.3% of memory CD4, and 0.4% of memory CD8 clonotypes were shared. Naive subsets generally had larger estimated clonotype richness than memory subsets did.

This receptor was identified in a man aged 18 to 29 in good health. Sequenced: memory CD8+ T cells sorted from blood. The label giving this sample's cell subset or site can be read as: CD45RO+ cells pooled with CCR7-negative TemRA cells. The sequence is built from TRBV7-6 and TRBJ1-1; no confident D gene assignment can be made. At the DNA level, the sequence is TGTGCCAGCAGCTCGTTCCCAGACCGAACTGAAGCTTTCTTT. Its protein product is CASSSFPDRTEAFF.